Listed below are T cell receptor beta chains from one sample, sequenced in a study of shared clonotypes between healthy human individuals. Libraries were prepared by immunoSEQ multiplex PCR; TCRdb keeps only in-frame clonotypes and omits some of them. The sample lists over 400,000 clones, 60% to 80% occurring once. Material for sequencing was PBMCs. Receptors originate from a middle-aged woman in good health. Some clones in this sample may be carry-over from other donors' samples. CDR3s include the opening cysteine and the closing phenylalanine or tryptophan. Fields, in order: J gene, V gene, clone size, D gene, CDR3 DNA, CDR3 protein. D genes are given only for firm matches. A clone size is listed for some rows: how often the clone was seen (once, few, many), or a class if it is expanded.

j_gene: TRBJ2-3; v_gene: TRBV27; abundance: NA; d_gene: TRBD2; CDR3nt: TGTGCCAGCAGGGGACTAGCGGGCACAGATACGCAGTATTTT; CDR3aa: CASRGLAGTDTQYF
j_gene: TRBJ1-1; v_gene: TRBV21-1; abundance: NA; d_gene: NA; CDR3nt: TGTGCCAGCAGCAAAGCTTCAAATGGGACTGAAGCTTTCTTT; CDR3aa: CASSKASNGTEAFF
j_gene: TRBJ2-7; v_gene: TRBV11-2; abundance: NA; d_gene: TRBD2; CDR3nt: TGTGCCACCGGGGGGTCATGGGAGCAGTACTTC; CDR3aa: CATGGSWEQYF
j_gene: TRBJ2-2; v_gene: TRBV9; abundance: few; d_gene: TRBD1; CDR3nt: TGTGCCAGCAGCCCCTATCGTGGGACAGGGGAAACCGGGGAGCTGTTTTTT; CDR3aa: CASSPYRGTGETGELFF
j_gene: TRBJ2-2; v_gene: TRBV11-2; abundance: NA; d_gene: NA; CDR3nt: TGTGCCAGCAGCTTAGATCTGGCCCGCACCGGGGAGCTGTTTTTT; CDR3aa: CASSLDLARTGELFF
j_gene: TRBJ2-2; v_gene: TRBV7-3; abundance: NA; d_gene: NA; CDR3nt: TGTGCCAGCAGCTTTAGAGGATCCGGGGAGCTGTTTTTT; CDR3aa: CASSFRGSGELFF
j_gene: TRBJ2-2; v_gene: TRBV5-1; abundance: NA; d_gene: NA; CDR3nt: TGCGCCAGCATGGCACCGGGACACCACAACACCGGGGAGCTGTTTTTT; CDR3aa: CASMAPGHHNTGELFF
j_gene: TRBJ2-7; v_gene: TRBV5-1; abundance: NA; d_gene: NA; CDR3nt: TGCGCCAGCAGCTTGGCCGCGTCAACCTACGAGCAGTACTTC; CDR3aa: CASSLAASTYEQYF
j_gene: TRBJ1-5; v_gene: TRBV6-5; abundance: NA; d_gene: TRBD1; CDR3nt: TGTGCCAGCATAGACAGGGGGCCCCAATCAGCCCCAGCATTT; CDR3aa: CASIDRGPQSAPAF
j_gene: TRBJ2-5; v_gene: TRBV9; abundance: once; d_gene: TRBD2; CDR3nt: TGTGCCAGCAGCGCGGGGGCTCTAGCGGGAGCCCAAGAGACCCAGTACTTC; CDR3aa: CASSAGALAGAQETQYF
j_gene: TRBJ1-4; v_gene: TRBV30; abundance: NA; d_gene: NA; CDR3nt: TGTGCCTTAAAACGGGCCTCCCGTGGCTTTAATGAAAAACTGTTTTTT; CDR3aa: CALKRASRGFNEKLFF
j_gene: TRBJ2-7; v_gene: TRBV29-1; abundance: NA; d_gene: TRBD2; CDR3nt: TGCAGCGTTGTCAGCGGGAGGACCTACGAGCAGTACTTC; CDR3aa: CSVVSGRTYEQYF
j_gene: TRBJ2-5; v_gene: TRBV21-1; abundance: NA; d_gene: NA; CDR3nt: TGTGCCAGCAACGCTAAGACTAGCGGGAGTCCGGGGTACCAAGAGACCCAGTACTTC; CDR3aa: CASNAKTSGSPGYQETQYF
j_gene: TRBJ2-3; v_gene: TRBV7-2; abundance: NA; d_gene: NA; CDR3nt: TGTGCCAGCAGCTTTGGGCCTAGCACAGATACGCAGTATTTT; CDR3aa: CASSFGPSTDTQYF
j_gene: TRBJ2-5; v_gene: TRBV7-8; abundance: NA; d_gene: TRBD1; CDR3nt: TGTGCCAGCAGCCTGACAGGGAACCAAGAGACCCAGTACTTC; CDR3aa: CASSLTGNQETQYF
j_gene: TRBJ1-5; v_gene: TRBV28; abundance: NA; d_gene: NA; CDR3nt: TGTGCCAGCAGTTTGGTCAGCTCCTATAGCAATCAGCCCCAGCATTTT; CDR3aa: CASSLVSSYSNQPQHF
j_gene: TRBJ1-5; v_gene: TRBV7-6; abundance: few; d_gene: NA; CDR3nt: TGTGCCAGCAGCTTATGGGGAGTGGGACAGCCCCAGCATTTT; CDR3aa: CASSLWGVGQPQHF
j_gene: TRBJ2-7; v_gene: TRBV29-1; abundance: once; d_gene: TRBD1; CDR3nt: TGCAGCGTTAGGCCAGGGGGCTCCTACGAGCAGTACTTC; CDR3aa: CSVRPGGSYEQYF
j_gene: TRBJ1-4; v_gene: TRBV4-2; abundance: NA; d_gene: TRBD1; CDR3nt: TGTGCCAGCAGCCAAAGCGGACAGGGAGAAAAACTGTTTTTT; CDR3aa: CASSQSGQGEKLFF
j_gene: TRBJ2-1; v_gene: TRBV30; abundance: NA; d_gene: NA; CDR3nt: TGTGCCTGGGGGATGATAGAGCAGTTCTTC; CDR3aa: CAWGMIEQFF
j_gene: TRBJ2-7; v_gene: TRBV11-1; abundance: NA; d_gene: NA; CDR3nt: TGTGCCAGCAGCTTAGCGAGGTACGAGCAGTACTTC; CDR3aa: CASSLARYEQYF
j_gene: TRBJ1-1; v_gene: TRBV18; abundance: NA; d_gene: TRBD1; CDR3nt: TGTGCCAGCTCACCACGACCGGGACAGGGGAGTAGCACTGAAGCTTTCTTT; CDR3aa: CASSPRPGQGSSTEAFF
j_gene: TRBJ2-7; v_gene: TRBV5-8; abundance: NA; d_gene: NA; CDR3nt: TGTGCCAGCAGCGAGGGGGTTGGGGGTTACGAGCAGTACTTC; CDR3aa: CASSEGVGGYEQYF
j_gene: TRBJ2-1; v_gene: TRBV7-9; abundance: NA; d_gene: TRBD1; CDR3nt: TGTGCCAGCAGCTGGTTTCAACAGGGGGCCCTTAAAAACAATGAGCAGTTCTTC; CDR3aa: CASSWFQQGALKNNEQFF
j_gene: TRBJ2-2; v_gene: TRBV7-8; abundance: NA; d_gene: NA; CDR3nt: TGTGCCAGCACCCCGGTCCGGGTCCTTAACACCGGGGAGCTGTTTTTT; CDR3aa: CASTPVRVLNTGELFF
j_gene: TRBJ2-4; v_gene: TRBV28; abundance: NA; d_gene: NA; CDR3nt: TGTGCCAGCAGTGTCCGACCCGGGGCCAAAAACATTCAGTACTTC; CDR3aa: CASSVRPGAKNIQYF
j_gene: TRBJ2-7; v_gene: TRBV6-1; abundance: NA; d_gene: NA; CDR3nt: TGTGCCAGCAGTGAGGGGAACACCCCCGGCGAGCAGTACTTC; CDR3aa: CASSEGNTPGEQYF
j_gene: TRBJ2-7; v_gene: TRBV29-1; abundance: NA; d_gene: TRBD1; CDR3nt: TGCAGCGTTGAGGGGGATGGGACAGGGAATGCCTACGAGCAGTACTTC; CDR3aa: CSVEGDGTGNAYEQYF
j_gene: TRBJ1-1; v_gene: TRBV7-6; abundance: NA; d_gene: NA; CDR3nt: TGTGCCAGCAGCTTAAGTTCCGTGACCACTGAAGCTTTCTTT; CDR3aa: CASSLSSVTTEAFF
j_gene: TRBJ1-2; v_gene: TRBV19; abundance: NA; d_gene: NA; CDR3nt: TGTGCCAGTAGTATAGTGCTGGGGGATGGACATGGCTACACCTTC; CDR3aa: CASSIVLGDGHGYTF
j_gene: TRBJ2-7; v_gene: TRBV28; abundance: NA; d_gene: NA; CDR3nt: TGTGCCAGCAGTTTACGTGCGCCTGGCTACGAGCAGTACTTC; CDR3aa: CASSLRAPGYEQYF
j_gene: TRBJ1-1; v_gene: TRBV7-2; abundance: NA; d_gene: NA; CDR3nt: TGTGCCAGCAGCTTACGTGGGAACACTGAAGCTTTCTTT; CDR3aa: CASSLRGNTEAFF
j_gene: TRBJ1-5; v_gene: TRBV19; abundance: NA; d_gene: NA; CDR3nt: TGTGCCAGTAGTACCCCCTATGGGGGGGAACTTAATCAGCCCCAGCATTTT; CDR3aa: CASSTPYGGELNQPQHF
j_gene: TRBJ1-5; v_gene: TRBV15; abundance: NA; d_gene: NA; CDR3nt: TGTGCCACCAGCAGAAGACAGGTGGCTCAGCCCCAGCATTTT; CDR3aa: CATSRRQVAQPQHF
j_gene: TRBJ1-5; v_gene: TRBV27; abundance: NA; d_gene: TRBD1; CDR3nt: TGTGCCAGCAGTTTGGACAGGGGGCAGCCCCAGCATTTT; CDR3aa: CASSLDRGQPQHF
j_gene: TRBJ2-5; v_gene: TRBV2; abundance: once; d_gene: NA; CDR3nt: TGTGCCAGCAGCGACCGTTCCCCGCTGGGGGCCCAGTACTTC; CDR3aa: CASSDRSPLGAQYF
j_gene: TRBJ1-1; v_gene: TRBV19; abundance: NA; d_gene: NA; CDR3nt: TGTGCCAGTAGTATATCAGAGAACACTGAAGCTTTCTTT; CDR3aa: CASSISENTEAFF
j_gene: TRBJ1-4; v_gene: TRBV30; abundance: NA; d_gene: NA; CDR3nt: TGTGCCTGGAGTGTAGATAGCAGTGAAAAACTGTTTTTT; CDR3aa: CAWSVDSSEKLFF
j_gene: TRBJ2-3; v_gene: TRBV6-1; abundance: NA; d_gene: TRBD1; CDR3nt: TGTGCCAGCAGTGAACCGGGACAGGGGACAGATACGCAGTATTTT; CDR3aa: CASSEPGQGTDTQYF
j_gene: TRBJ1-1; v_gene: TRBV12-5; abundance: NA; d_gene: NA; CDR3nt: TGTGCTAGTGGTTTGGGCCCCACTGAAGCTTTCTTT; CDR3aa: CASGLGPTEAFF
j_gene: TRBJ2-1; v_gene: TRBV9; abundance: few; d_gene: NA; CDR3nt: TGTGCCAGCAGCGTAGATGCAGGGAACAATGAGCAGTTCTTC; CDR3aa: CASSVDAGNNEQFF
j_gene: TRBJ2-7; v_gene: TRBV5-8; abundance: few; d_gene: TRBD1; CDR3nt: TGTGCCAGCAGAACTGGGACAGCCCTCGGCGAGGAGCAGTACTTC; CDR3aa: CASRTGTALGEEQYF
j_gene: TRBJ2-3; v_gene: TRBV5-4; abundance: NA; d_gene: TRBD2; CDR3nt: TGTGCCAGCAGCGCCCCAACTAGCGTAACAGATACGCAGTATTTT; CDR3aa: CASSAPTSVTDTQYF
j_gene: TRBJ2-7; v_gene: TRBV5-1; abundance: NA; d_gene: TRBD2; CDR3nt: TGCGCCAGCAGCCTAGCGGGAACCAGAAGTTACGAGCAGTACTTC; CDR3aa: CASSLAGTRSYEQYF